The 13 T cell receptor beta chains below come from one sample, sequenced in a study of blood T cells in healthy people across ages. The use of a sample-barcoded 5' primer and a J-beta primer mix characterized a second PCR of 7 to 11 cycles. MiXCR was run by TCRdb on the 5' RACE reads, yielding one entry per CDR3 protein. The sample records 1.6 million or so distinct CDR3 sequences, roughly a third being singletons. The sample taken for sequencing was blood. The receptor set was obtained from a woman between 25 and 40 years old in good health.

This clonotype was counted a few times. V is TRBV7-2 and J is TRBJ2-7; D gene ambiguous. Germline-derived CDR1 and CDR2 are SGHTA and FQGNSA. V was clipped by 5 bases and J by 5 bases, with 16 bases between them. CDR3 size: 14 residues. The CDR3 DNA follows: TGTGCCAGCAGCCCCCGACTTAAGCTCAACGAGCAGTACTTC. This encodes CASSPRLKLNEQYF. Complete variable domain (other parts from reference TRBV7-2 and TRBJ2-7): GAGVSQSPSNKVTEKGKDVELRCDPISGHTALYWYRQSLGQGLEFLIYFQGNSAPDKSGLPSDRFSAERTGGSVSTLTIQRTQQEDSAVYLCASSPRLKLNEQYFGPGTRLTVT.

In its sample, this clonotype was seen a few times. V gene TRBV12-3 or TRBV12-4 combines with J gene TRBJ1-2; D possibly corresponds to TRBD1 (5 bases). The CDR3 spans 15 residues. Trimming cost V 2 bases and J 3 bases, with 13 bases left between them. This chain's CDR3 is CASSLLGGLDYGYTF. The DNA of the CDR3 is TGTGCCAGCAGTTTATTGGGGGGATTGGACTATGGCTACACCTTC.

Remarks on this clonotype: A junction boundary mismatches the germline segment, possibly from a read error. V and J are TRBV10-3 and TRBJ2-7, with D perhaps being TRBD1 or TRBD2 (5 bases each). The CDR3 has 17 residues. CDR1 ENHRY and CDR2 SYGVKD come from the germline V gene. CDR3 bases: TGTGCCGTGCAAAAATCCCTCGGGACGTCCAGCTCATACGGGCAGTACTTC. Encoded protein: CAVQKSLGTSSSYGQYF.

This clonotype was counted only a few times. This chain links TRBV28 with TRBJ2-1; D is unresolved. V was shortened by 6 bases and J by 7 bases, with 10 bases between the two germline ends. CDR1 and CDR2 (germline): MDHEN, SYDVKM. The CDR3 has 12 amino acids. The CDR3 region is CASRPLGNEQFF. The DNA for the CDR3 is TGTGCCAGCAGACCTCTGGGAAATGAGCAGTTCTTC.

This clonotype was detected a few times. This rearrangement joins TRBV12-3 or TRBV12-4 to TRBJ2-5; D unresolved. V lost 5 bases and J lost 7, with 8 bases in between. The CDR3 has 11 residues. The CDR3 DNA follows: TGTGCCAGCAGTCTATCCCGGACCCAGTACTTC. Protein sequence: CASSLSRTQYF.

The chain links TRBV19 to TRBJ2-7, with TRBD1 matching 7 bases. The CDR3 runs 13 residues. The J segment lost 0 bases and the V segment lost 9 bases, leaving 5 bases of the junction unmatched. Germline loops: CDR1 LNHDA, CDR2 SQIVND (reference sequence). In DNA form, the CDR3 reads TGTGCCAGACGGACAGGAGCCTCCTACGAGCAGTACTTC. Amino acid sequence: CARRTGASYEQYF.

V is TRBV11-2 and J is TRBJ2-5; the D gene is possibly TRBD1 (6 bases). The CDR3 loop spans 15 amino acids. Germline CDR1 is SGHAT and CDR2 is FQNNGV. With 3 bases removed from V and 5 bases from J, the gap between germline ends came to 16 bases. The CDR3 reads CASSFGSGVHETQYF. CDR3 sequence (DNA): TGTGCCAGCAGCTTTGGGTCAGGGGTCCACGAGACCCAGTACTTC.

The V call is TRBV2, the J call TRBJ1-2, with TRBD1 as a possible D gene (6 bases). Per germline, CDR1 SNHLY and CDR2 FYNNEI. Trimming stripped 7 bases from V and 6 bases from J, with 24 bases between. The CDR3 has 16 residues. The chain's CDR3 is CASNPRTVKYMDGYTF. CDR3 in DNA: TGTGCCAGCAATCCCCGGACAGTGAAATATATGGATGGCTACACCTTC.

The chain recombines TRBV6-5 with TRBJ2-7; possible D gene TRBD1, 6 bases. The length of the CDR3 is 14 residues. The V gene lost 6 bases and the J gene lost 7 bases, with 19 bases spanning the gap. CDR1 and CDR2 (germline): MNHEY, SVGAGI. The CDR3 nucleotides read TGTGCCAGCAGGGCTACAGGGCGATGCGGAGAGCAGTACTTC. Encoded protein: CASRATGRCGEQYF.

V gene TRBV27 combines with J gene TRBJ1-1; 8 bases match TRBD1. This CDR3 region has 14 residues. Germline V gives CDR1 MNHEY, CDR2 SMNVEV (reference sequence). Trimming cost V 2 bases and J 7 bases; bases outside gene matches: 6. The CDR3, as DNA: TGTGCCAGCAGTTTAAACAGGGGGGACGGTGAAGCTTTCTTT. It codes for CASSLNRGDGEAFF.

J is TRBJ1-5 and V is TRBV20-1; tentatively, D is TRBD1 (6 bases). Germline V gene data show CDR1 as DFQATT and CDR2 as SNEGSKA (reference sequence). Trimming stripped 3 bases from V and 2 bases from J, with 11 bases between. The CDR3 spans 14 residues. The CDR3 reads CSARADSGNQPQHF. The CDR3 bases are TGCAGTGCTAGGGCGGACAGCGGCAATCAGCCCCAGCATTTT.

The chain carries TRBV27 and TRBJ2-7; D may match TRBD1 or TRBD2 (6 bases each). The V and J ends lost 4 bases and 2 bases respectively, with 15 bases between them. Germline lookup yields CDR1 MNHEY and CDR2 SMNVEV (reference sequence). The length of the CDR3 is 15 residues. The CDR3 loop is CASSSPEGGTYEQYF. Here the CDR3 DNA reads TGTGCCAGCAGTTCCCCCGAGGGGGGTACCTACGAGCAGTACTTC.

J is TRBJ2-3 and V is TRBV5-1; D may match TRBD1 or TRBD2 (6 bases each). Germline CDR1 SGHRS, CDR2 YFSETQ. The V end was cut by 4 bases, the J end by 3 bases, with 18 bases between. The CDR3 totals 16 residues. As DNA, the CDR3 is TGCGCCAGCAGCGACGGGGGCGCGGGTCGGACAGATACGCAGTATTTT. Translation gives CASSDGGAGRTDTQYF.